The 29 T cell receptor beta chains below were found in one sample sequenced in a study of CD8+ T cells in alopecia areata. Indicated treatment: oral pan-JAK inhibitor, 5-10 mg twice daily. TCR sequencing used cDNA made by reverse transcription of extracted RNA. Repertoires were generated with immunoSEQ multiplex PCR, while TCRdb's copy carries only in-frame clones and drops some. The table records 200,000 or so clones, about three fifths of them present only once. Sequencing used CD4+ T cells sorted from blood, obtained at week 24, from a patient treated with tofacitinib. The receptor source for this set is a human donor with alopecia areata.

V is TRBV2 and J is TRBJ2-1; D is tentatively TRBD1 or TRBD2 (5 bases each). The CDR3 length is 16 residues. The ends were cut back, 0 bases at V and 0 bases at J, with 9 bases in the middle. Germline CDR1 and CDR2: SNHLY and FYNNEI. CDR3 nucleotides: TGTGCCAGCAGTGAAGCGGGGGTACGCTCCTACAATGAGCAGTTCTTC. Amino acids: CASSEAGVRSYNEQFF.

As for this clone: At the DNA level, this CDR3 is encoded by other sequences in the same sample as well. The gene calls are TRBV15 and TRBJ2-3; tentative D call: TRBD1 (5 bases). Germline CDR1 and CDR2: LNHNV and YYDKDF (reference sequence). The CDR3 is 14 residues long. V was trimmed by 0 bases and J by 4 bases, leaving 8 bases between them. CDR3 nucleotides: TGTGCCACCAGCAGAGACAGGGCTCCAGATACGCAGTATTTT. Its protein is CATSRDRAPDTQYF. The full variable domain, its missing parts supplied by reference TRBV15 and TRBJ2-3, is DAMVIQNPRYQVTQFGKPVTLSCSQTLNHNVMYWYQQKSSQAPKLLFHYYDKDFNNEADTPDNFQSRRPNTSFCFLDIRSPGLGDTAMYLCATSRDRAPDTQYFGPGTRLTVL.

The CDR3 protein is CASSFHRDYGYTF. CDR3 DNA: TGTGCCAGCAGCTTTCACAGGGACTATGGCTACACCTTC. The chain joins TRBV7-2 to TRBJ1-2; the D gene is possibly TRBD1 (6 bases). The CDR3 runs to 13 residues. With 3 bases removed from V and 3 bases from J, the gap between germline ends came to 8 bases. Looked up from germline, CDR1 is SGHTA and CDR2 is FQGNSA.

Notes on this clone: A read error may produce the germline difference seen at one junction end. This chain joins TRBV2 and TRBJ2-5, with D possibly matching TRBD1 (6 bases). Germline V lookup: CDR1 SNHLY, CDR2 FYNNEI. This CDR3 has 15 amino acids. The CDR3 here is CASSEHTGSQGTQYF. The DNA for the CDR3 is TGTGCCAGCAGTGAACATACAGGGAGTCAAGGGACCCAGTACTTC.

The chain is built from TRBV4-1 and TRBJ2-5; D possibly corresponds to TRBD1 (5 bases). Germline CDR1 and CDR2: MGHRA and YSYEKL. V was clipped by 1 base and J by 4 bases, with 10 bases between them. There are 14 residues in the CDR3. The CDR3 is CASSQGAQGETQYF. CDR3 coding DNA: TGCGCCAGCAGCCAAGGAGCGCAGGGAGAGACCCAGTACTTC.

This clone was seen once. The DNA for the CDR3 is TGTGCCACCGCGGTGGGGAACCAAGAGACCCAGTACTTC. Amino acid sequence: CATAVGNQETQYF. The chain carries TRBV7-2 and TRBJ2-5, with D hard to call. Germline-derived CDR1 and CDR2 are SGHTA and FQGNSA. The CDR3 contains 13 residues. Trimming cost V 10 bases and J 0 bases, with 12 bases left between them.

The rearrangement joins TRBV5-4 to TRBJ2-7; 12 bases fit TRBD2. Trimming at V came to 7 bases and at J to 1 base, leaving 0 bases not matched to a gene. CDR1 is SGHNT and CDR2 is YYREEE in the germline V gene (reference sequence). This CDR3 has 13 residues. The CDR3 bases are TGTGCCAGCGGACTAGCGGGATCCTACGAGCAGTACTTC. Its protein product is CASGLAGSYEQYF.

The CDR3 region has the DNA TGCAGCGTTGATAATCGTAGAGCCGTCGTTCCTAACTATGGCTACACCTTC. It yields the protein CSVDNRRAVVPNYGYTF. The chain has TRBV29-1 and TRBJ1-2; the D is unclear. Germline V CDR1 and CDR2: SQVTM, ANQGSEA. The CDR3 consists of 17 residues. Trimming stripped 3 bases from V and 0 bases from J, with 20 bases between. The full variable domain, with the rest looked up from reference TRBV29-1 and TRBJ1-2, is SAVISQKPSRDICQRGTSLTIQCQVDSQVTMMFWYRQQPGQSLTLIATANQGSEATYESGFVIDKFPISRPNLTFSTLTVSNMSPEDSSIYLCSVDNRRAVVPNYGYTFGSGTRLTVV.

This clone has a handful of counts. The CDR3 sequence is CASSYTGSNSPLHF. The CDR3 nucleotides are TGTGCCAGCAGTTACACGGGCAGTAATTCACCCCTCCACTTT. The genes are TRBV6-5 and TRBJ1-6; no reliable D call. CDR1 and CDR2 from the germline V gene are MNHEY and SVGAGI. V was shortened by 2 bases and J by 6 bases, with 8 bases between the two germline ends. CDR3 length: 14 amino acids.

This chain links TRBV20-1 with TRBJ1-1; D may be TRBD1 (6 bases). With 3 bases removed from V and 12 bases from J, the gap between germline ends came to 14 bases. This CDR3 is built from 11 residues. CDR1 and CDR2 from the germline V gene are DFQATT and SNEGSKA (reference sequence). Here the CDR3 reads CSASERQASFF. CDR3 coding DNA: TGCAGTGCTAGTGAAAGACAGGCGTCTTTCTTT.

This clone was found once. The gene calls are TRBV6-5 and TRBJ2-7; no clear D gene. This CDR3 spans 13 amino acids. Per germline, CDR1 MNHEY and CDR2 SVGAGI. Between the trimmed V and J ends, which lost 0 bases and 3 bases, there was a span of 6 bases. The CDR3 loop is CASSYSGDYEQYF. The DNA of the CDR3 is TGTGCCAGCAGTTACTCAGGCGACTACGAGCAGTACTTC.

The CDR3 sequence: CASSWGRTGASPLHF. The CDR3 DNA reads TGTGCCAGCAGTTGGGGAAGGACAGGTGCCTCACCCCTCCACTTT. The V call is TRBV6-5, the J call TRBJ1-6; TRBD1 aligns across 7 bases. Germline V CDR1 and CDR2: MNHEY, SVGAGI. Germline trimming cut 4 bases from V and 10 bases from J; bases unmatched to any gene: 10. The length of the CDR3 is 15 residues.

The V gene is TRBV9, the J gene TRBJ2-2; no clear D gene. Trimming took 0 bases from V and 8 from J, leaving 8 bases between them. The germline V gene encodes CDR1 SGDLS and CDR2 YYNGEE. This CDR3 contains 13 residues. The CDR3 here is CASSVGREGELFF. The CDR3 DNA sequence: TGTGCCAGCAGCGTAGGGCGCGAAGGGGAGCTGTTTTTT. Together with reference TRBV9 and TRBJ2-2, the CDR3 gives the full variable domain: DSGVTQTPKHLITATGQRVTLRCSPRSGDLSVYWYQQSLDQGLQFLIQYYNGEERAKGNILERFSAQQFPDLHSELNLSSLELGDSALYFCASSVGREGELFFGEGSRLTVL.

By frequency in the sample, this clone is medium-sized. The rearrangement links TRBV15 to TRBJ2-2, with D possibly TRBD1 on 5 matching bases. CDR1 is LNHNV, CDR2 YYDKDF, per germline (reference sequence). The CDR3 has 16 residues. Trimming left V 3 bases short and J 0 bases short, with 11 bases between. The CDR3 loop reads CATSRGEGANTGELFF. In DNA form, the CDR3 reads TGTGCCACCAGCAGGGGTGAAGGGGCGAACACCGGGGAGCTGTTTTTT.

This clone appeared once. The genes are TRBV25-1 and TRBJ1-1; unclear D gene. V lost 3 bases, J lost 0 bases, and 11 bases lay in between. Germline CDR1 MGHDK, CDR2 SYGVNS. The CDR3 sequence is 15 residues long. The CDR3 region is CASSDPANLNTEAFF. CDR3 nucleotide sequence: TGTGCCAGCAGTGACCCAGCCAACCTGAACACTGAAGCTTTCTTT.

This clone was counted a few times. The chain links TRBV10-3 to TRBJ1-2; D is uncertain. Germline V gives CDR1 ENHRY, CDR2 SYGVKD. Trimming pared 2 bases from V and 4 bases from J, leaving 5 bases between. There are 12 residues in the CDR3. For the CDR3, the DNA is TGTGCCATCAGTGAGGAGTCCTATGGCTACACCTTC. Amino acid sequence: CAISEESYGYTF.

This clone was observed a few times. The V and J genes are TRBV19 and TRBJ2-3; 10 nucleotides line up with TRBD2. From germline, CDR1 is LNHDA and CDR2 SQIVND (reference sequence). There are 13 residues in the CDR3. J gave up 5 bases and V 9 bases, and 5 bases lay outside the gene matches. In nucleotides, the CDR3 is TGTGCCAGCCTAGCGGGAGTAGAAGATACGCAGTATTTT. It yields the protein CASLAGVEDTQYF. Based on the CDR3 plus reference TRBV19 and TRBJ2-3, the full variable domain is DGGITQSPKYLFRKEGQNVTLSCEQNLNHDAMYWYRQDPGQGLRLIYYSQIVNDFQKGDIAEGYSVSREKKESFPLTVTSAQKNPTAFYLCASLAGVEDTQYFGPGTRLTVL.

The V and J genes are TRBV5-6 and TRBJ1-2, with D possibly matching TRBD1 (5 bases). There are 14 residues in the CDR3. Trimming cost V 0 bases and J 2 bases, with 8 bases left between them. Germline V gene data show CDR1 as SGHDT and CDR2 as YYEEEE. CDR3 amino acids: CASSLVTVNYGYTF. The CDR3 bases are TGTGCCAGCAGCTTGGTGACAGTGAACTATGGCTACACCTTC.

This clone was observed a few times. The chain uses TRBV5-1 and TRBJ2-4; tentatively, D is TRBD2 (6 bases). V was shortened by 3 bases and J by 8 bases, with 12 bases between the two germline ends. The length of the CDR3 is 13 residues. Germline V gene sequence: CDR1 SGHRS, CDR2 YFSETQ. This chain's CDR3 is CASSWQGGDIQYF. The CDR3 DNA is TGCGCCAGCAGCTGGCAGGGAGGTGACATTCAGTACTTC. Based on the CDR3 plus reference TRBV5-1 and TRBJ2-4, the full variable domain is KAGVTQTPRYLIKTRGQQVTLSCSPISGHRSVSWYQQTPGQGLQFLFEYFSETQRNKGNFPGRFSGRQFSNSRSEMNVSTLELGDSALYLCASSWQGGDIQYFGAGTRLSVL.

The rearrangement uses TRBV5-1 and TRBJ1-2; no definite D call. CDR1 is SGHRS, CDR2 YFSETQ, per germline. The CDR3 spans 14 residues. Trimming took 4 bases from V and 10 from J, leaving 20 bases between them. The CDR3 region has the DNA TGCGCCAGCAGCCCAGACGGTCTGAGACTAGACTACACCTTC. It codes for CASSPDGLRLDYTF.

This clone turned up a few times. V gene TRBV29-1 combines with J gene TRBJ1-1; perhaps TRBD1 as D (5 bases). Per germline, CDR1 SQVTM and CDR2 ANQGSEA. The CDR3 covers 13 residues. V gave up 4 bases and J gave up 1 base, with 10 bases separating them. CDR3 amino acids: CSVVGTENTEAFF. The CDR3 DNA sequence: TGCAGCGTTGTTGGGACGGAGAACACTGAAGCTTTCTTT. The whole variable domain, filled in from reference TRBV29-1 and TRBJ1-1, reads SAVISQKPSRDICQRGTSLTIQCQVDSQVTMMFWYRQQPGQSLTLIATANQGSEATYESGFVIDKFPISRPNLTFSTLTVSNMSPEDSSIYLCSVVGTENTEAFFGQGTRLTVV.

The chain recombines TRBV11-2 with TRBJ2-5; D is uncertain. Trimming shortened V by 1 base and J by 5 bases, and 5 bases separated the two germline ends. The CDR3 runs to 12 residues. Germline V lookup: CDR1 SGHAT, CDR2 FQNNGV. The CDR3 sequence: CASSLVGETQYF. CDR3 DNA sequence: TGTGCCAGCAGCTTAGTTGGGGAGACCCAGTACTTC.

The chain combines TRBV7-8 with TRBJ1-1, with TRBD1 matching over 7 bases. Germline loops: CDR1 SGHVS, CDR2 FQNEAQ. The CDR3 loop spans 14 amino acids. V was pared by 2 bases and J by 1 base, with 1 base of the junction left unmatched. CDR3 coding DNA: TGTGCCAGCAGCTTACCAGGGGGGAACACTGAAGCTTTCTTT. This gives the protein CASSLPGGNTEAFF.

The CDR3 reads CASSFTGTDTQYF. Written as DNA, the CDR3 is TGCGCCAGCAGCTTTACAGGCACAGATACGCAGTATTTT. The V and J genes are TRBV5-1 and TRBJ2-3; no clear D. The CDR3 totals 13 residues. The V end was cut by 2 bases, the J end by 1 base, with 5 bases between. In germline, CDR1 is SGHRS, CDR2 YFSETQ.

The V and J genes are TRBV27 and TRBJ2-3, with 8 nucleotides matching TRBD1. The CDR3 totals 14 residues. J gave up 3 bases and V 6 bases, and 5 bases lay outside the gene matches. Germline CDR1 and CDR2: MNHEY and SMNVEV (reference sequence). CDR3 sequence (DNA): TGTGCCAGCAGGGGGACAGGAGCGACAGATACGCAGTATTTT. Protein product: CASRGTGATDTQYF.

The chain couples TRBV10-3 to TRBJ2-5; 7 nucleotides align to TRBD1. Germline V CDR1 and CDR2: ENHRY, SYGVKD. V shed 3 bases and J 3 bases; nucleotides not matched to a gene: 7. The CDR3 has 15 amino acids. The CDR3 region is CAISEQDRSKETQYF. Written as DNA, the CDR3 is TGTGCCATCAGTGAACAGGACAGGTCAAAAGAGACCCAGTACTTC.

The V call is TRBV30, the J call TRBJ2-3; 9 positions agree with TRBD1. The CDR3 runs 12 residues. J gave up 4 bases and V 8 bases, and 4 bases lay outside the gene matches. Germline CDR1 GTSNPN, CDR2 SVGIG (reference sequence). The CDR3 sequence: CARTGGADTQYF. The CDR3 bases are TGTGCCCGCACAGGGGGCGCAGATACGCAGTATTTT. Based on the CDR3 plus reference TRBV30 and TRBJ2-3, the full variable domain is SQTIHQWPATLVQPVGSPLSLECTVEGTSNPNLYWYRQAAGRGLQLLFYSVGIGQISSEVPQNLSASRPQDRQFILSSKKLLLSDSGFYLCARTGGADTQYFGPGTRLTVL.

The chain uses TRBV10-3 and TRBJ1-2; a possible D gene is TRBD1 (6 bases). CDR3 length equals 13 residues. The germline V gene has CDR1 ENHRY and CDR2 SYGVKD. V shed 6 bases and J shed 3 bases, with 11 bases lying between them. The CDR3: CAIREGGDYGYTF. The CDR3 nucleotides are TGTGCCATCAGGGAGGGGGGAGACTATGGCTACACCTTC.

This rearrangement joins TRBV15 to TRBJ1-5; D unresolved. Trimming shortened V by 0 bases and J by 1 base, and 7 bases separated the two germline ends. The length of the CDR3 is 15 residues. Germline CDR1 and CDR2: LNHNV and YYDKDF (reference sequence). The CDR3 DNA follows: TGTGCCACCAGCAGAGATCGAGGAAGCAATCAGCCCCAGCATTTT. The encoded protein is CATSRDRGSNQPQHF. The full variable domain, rest sourced from reference TRBV15 and TRBJ1-5, is DAMVIQNPRYQVTQFGKPVTLSCSQTLNHNVMYWYQQKSSQAPKLLFHYYDKDFNNEADTPDNFQSRRPNTSFCFLDIRSPGLGDTAMYLCATSRDRGSNQPQHFGDGTRLSIL.